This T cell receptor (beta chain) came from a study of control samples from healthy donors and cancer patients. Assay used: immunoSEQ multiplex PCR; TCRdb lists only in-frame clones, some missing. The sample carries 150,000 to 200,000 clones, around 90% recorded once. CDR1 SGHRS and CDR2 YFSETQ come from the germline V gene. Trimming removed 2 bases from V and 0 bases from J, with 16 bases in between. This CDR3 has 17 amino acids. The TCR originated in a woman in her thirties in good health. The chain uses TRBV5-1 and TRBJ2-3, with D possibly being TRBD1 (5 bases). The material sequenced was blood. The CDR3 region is CASSFTGVVRSTDTQYF. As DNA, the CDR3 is TGCGCCAGCAGCTTTACAGGTGTAGTAAGGAGCACAGATACGCAGTATTTT. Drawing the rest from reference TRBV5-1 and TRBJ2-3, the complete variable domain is KAGVTQTPRYLIKTRGQQVTLSCSPISGHRSVSWYQQTPGQGLQFLFEYFSETQRNKGNFPGRFSGRQFSNSRSEMNVSTLELGDSALYLCASSFTGVVRSTDTQYFGPGTRLTVL.